These 26 T cell receptor beta chains originate from one sample sequenced in a study of cytomegalovirus exposure and HLA in healthy donors (dated by TCRdb to between 2016 and 2019). The library relied on the immunoSEQ multiplex PCR assay. A mixture of 60 forward primers for TCR Vbeta segments and 13 reverse primers for TCR Jbeta segments was used in the multiplex PCR. TCRdb provides this immuneACCESS table in a form limited to in-frame rearrangements. Some clones are lacking; in checked studies, under half of them reflect an unresolved V gene, and why the rest are absent is not known. The sample's own table lists under 65,000 clones. Approximately 6.8% of the sample comes from the top ten. What was sequenced was PBMCs. The receptors here all came from a middle-aged woman in good health and CMV-seronegative.

The rearrangement joins TRBV15 to TRBJ1-2; the match to TRBD1 covers 8 bases. Unmatched junction bases numbered 5, after V lost 4 bases and J lost 4 bases. Germline-derived CDR1 and CDR2 are LNHNV and YYDKDF (reference sequence). The CDR3 spans 14 residues. CDR3 sequence: CATSTMGQAYGYTF. In nucleotides, the CDR3 is TGTGCCACCAGCACCATGGGACAGGCCTATGGCTACACCTTC.

CDR3 protein: CASSTASGTYEQYF. CDR3 bases: TGTGCCAGTTCGACAGCTAGCGGGACCTACGAGCAGTACTTC. This chain joins TRBV19 and TRBJ2-7; TRBD2 aligns across 9 bases. CDR3 length equals 14 residues. V shed 8 bases and J 2 bases; nucleotides not matched to a gene: 7. The germline CDR1 and CDR2 sequences are LNHDA and SQIVND (reference sequence).

For the CDR3, the DNA is TGTGCCAGCAGCCAGACAGAGAACTATGGCTACACCTTC. Translation gives CASSQTENYGYTF. This chain joins TRBV7-9 and TRBJ1-2; maybe TRBD1 (5 bases). The CDR3 sequence is 13 residues long. CDR1 is SEHNR, CDR2 FQNEAQ, per germline (reference sequence). Trimming shortened V by 5 bases and J by 2 bases, and 9 bases separated the two germline ends.

The chain links TRBV28 to TRBJ2-5; TRBD1 matches 8 bases. Trimming at V came to 3 bases and at J to 5 bases, leaving 11 bases not matched to a gene. Germline CDR1 and CDR2: MDHEN and SYDVKM. This CDR3 region has 16 residues. As DNA, the CDR3 is TGTGCCAGCAGTTTGGGGGGCAGGGGGCGCAGGGAGACCCAGTACTTC. Translation gives CASSLGGRGRRETQYF.

As regards this clone: One end of the junction fails to match germline, which may point to a read error. The CDR3 sequence: CASSESLGLAYNEQFF. The CDR3 DNA reads TGTGCCAGCAGTGAGTCGTTGGGACTAGCTTACAATGAGCAGTTCTTC. The chain combines TRBV10-3 with TRBJ2-1; TRBD2 matches 9 bases. Per germline, CDR1 ENHRY and CDR2 SYGVKD. The CDR3 extends over 16 amino acids.

The chain combines TRBV7-2 with TRBJ2-7; TRBD2 is a possible D gene (5 bases). Germline values: CDR1 SGHTA, CDR2 FQGNSA. This CDR3 is built from 13 residues. V lost 3 bases and J 3 bases, leaving 9 bases between the germline ends. The CDR3 DNA is TGTGCCAGCAGCTTGGACTCCATCTACGAGCAGTACTTC. The encoded protein is CASSLDSIYEQYF.

This chain uses TRBV19 with TRBJ2-2, with TRBD1 as a possible D gene (6 bases). Trimming pared 3 bases from V and 3 bases from J, leaving 14 bases between. Germline CDR1 is LNHDA and CDR2 is SQIVND (reference sequence). The CDR3 has 16 residues. DNA of the CDR3: TGTGCCAGTAGTATTGGGCAGGGGTCTTACACCGGGGAGCTGTTTTTT. This codes for CASSIGQGSYTGELFF. The variable domain in full, with the rest retrieved from reference TRBV19 and TRBJ2-2, is DGGITQSPKYLFRKEGQNVTLSCEQNLNHDAMYWYRQDPGQGLRLIYYSQIVNDFQKGDIAEGYSVSREKKESFPLTVTSAQKNPTAFYLCASSIGQGSYTGELFFGEGSRLTVL.

This chain uses TRBV28 with TRBJ1-2, with 7 bases matching TRBD1. The germline V gene has CDR1 MDHEN and CDR2 SYDVKM. Trimming took 5 bases from V and 8 from J; bases not matched to a gene: 14. The CDR3 contains 15 residues. The CDR3 nucleotides read TGTGCCAGCAGTCCCCCGGAGGGGGCTCCGCGCGGCTACACCTTC. Protein: CASSPPEGAPRGYTF.

This chain uses TRBV5-1 with TRBJ1-1; tentative D call: TRBD1 (5 bases). The germline gives CDR1 SGHRS, CDR2 YFSETQ. The CDR3 runs to 13 residues. Trimming shortened V by 4 bases and J by 6 bases, and 13 bases separated the two germline ends. CDR3 coding DNA: TGCGCCAGCAGCGCCCAGGGTCCCCCTGAAGCTTTCTTT. It codes for CASSAQGPPEAFF.

CDR3 DNA sequence: TGTGCCAGCAGCTTGGCTAGCGGGAGCTCCTACGAGCAGTACTTC. This encodes CASSLASGSSYEQYF. This chain joins TRBV7-9 and TRBJ2-7; 10 positions match TRBD2. In germline, CDR1 is SEHNR, CDR2 FQNEAQ (reference sequence). J gave up 0 bases and V 3 bases, and 2 bases lay outside the gene matches. CDR3 length: 15 residues.

The chain carries TRBV27 and TRBJ1-1; D is possibly TRBD1 (5 bases). CDR3 length: 14 residues. Germline CDR1 is MNHEY and CDR2 is SMNVEV (reference sequence). V was trimmed by 6 bases and J by 10 bases, leaving 21 bases between them. Here the CDR3 reads CASRRRGRGIGAFF. In DNA form, the CDR3 reads TGTGCCAGCAGGAGAAGAGGTCGGGGGATAGGAGCTTTCTTT.

CDR3 sequence (DNA): TGTGCCAGCAGCTTAGGCCGCCAAACAGGGAGTGGCTATGGCTACACCTTC. Translated: CASSLGRQTGSGYGYTF. V gene TRBV7-9 combines with J gene TRBJ1-2; D might be TRBD1 (6 bases). This CDR3 has 17 residues. Trimming pared 1 base from V and 4 bases from J, leaving 19 bases between. CDR1 and CDR2 (germline): SEHNR, FQNEAQ (reference sequence). The whole variable domain, filled in from reference TRBV7-9 and TRBJ1-2, reads DTGVSQNPRHKITKRGQNVTFRCDPISEHNRLYWYRQTLGQGPEFLTYFQNEAQLEKSRLLSDRFSAERPKGSFSTLEIQRTEQGDSAMYLCASSLGRQTGSGYGYTFGSGTRLTVV.

The V and J genes are TRBV15 and TRBJ1-1, with D unresolved. The CDR3 length is 18 residues. The V end was cut by 1 base, the J end by 6 bases, with 24 bases between. In germline, CDR1 is LNHNV, CDR2 YYDKDF (reference sequence). CDR3 in amino acids: CATSRVNGWVPEVPEAFF. CDR3 nucleotide sequence: TGTGCCACCAGCAGAGTGAATGGTTGGGTCCCCGAGGTCCCTGAAGCTTTCTTT.

The V call is TRBV9, the J call TRBJ2-5; 8 nucleotides align to TRBD1. The length of the CDR3 is 16 residues. Germline V CDR1 and CDR2: SGDLS, YYNGEE. V was pared by 3 bases and J by 4 bases, with 11 bases of the junction left unmatched. CDR3 sequence reads: CASSADGTGDRETQYF. CDR3 coding DNA: TGTGCCAGCAGCGCGGATGGGACAGGAGATAGAGAGACCCAGTACTTC.

The rearrangement joins TRBV19 to TRBJ2-7; 10 positions agree with TRBD2. Germline V gene lookup returns CDR1 LNHDA and CDR2 SQIVND (reference sequence). V was clipped by 5 bases and J by 2 bases; unmatched bases: 6. The CDR3 has 15 residues. The CDR3 loop is CASSHGLAATYEQYF. The DNA of the CDR3 is TGTGCCAGTAGTCATGGACTAGCGGCTACCTACGAGCAGTACTTC.

The chain carries TRBV5-1 and TRBJ2-3, with 13 positions matching TRBD2. The J segment lost 2 bases and the V segment lost 1 base, leaving 10 bases of the junction unmatched. From germline, CDR1 is SGHRS and CDR2 YFSETQ. There are 19 residues in the CDR3. The chain's CDR3 is CASSLQGAGLAGPTDTQYF. The CDR3 coding sequence is TGCGCCAGCAGCTTGCAAGGAGCGGGACTAGCGGGGCCCACAGATACGCAGTATTTT.

This chain links TRBV11-2 with TRBJ2-3, with 7 bases matching TRBD2. This CDR3 is built from 18 residues. V lost 3 bases to trimming and J lost 0 bases; unmatched junction nucleotides: 12. CDR1 SGHAT and CDR2 FQNNGV come from the germline V gene. This CDR3 reads CASSFWYGASGSTDTQYF. The DNA of the CDR3 is TGTGCCAGCAGCTTTTGGTACGGCGCTAGCGGCAGCACAGATACGCAGTATTTT. Looking up the rest from reference TRBV11-2 and TRBJ2-3 gives the full variable domain: EAGVAQSPRYKIIEKRQSVAFWCNPISGHATLYWYQQILGQGPKLLIQFQNNGVVDDSQLPKDRFSAERLKGVDSTLKIQPAKLEDSAVYLCASSFWYGASGSTDTQYFGPGTRLTVL.

The rearrangement joins TRBV28 to TRBJ1-4; D ambiguous. The CDR3 contains 14 residues. The V gene's germline CDR1 is MDHEN and CDR2 SYDVKM. V gave up 7 bases and J gave up 0 bases, with 9 bases separating them. Here the CDR3 DNA reads TGTGCCAGCACCCAGGATACAACTAATGAAAAACTGTTTTTT. Translated, it gives CASTQDTTNEKLFF. Drawing the rest from reference TRBV28 and TRBJ1-4, the complete variable domain is DVKVTQSSRYLVKRTGEKVFLECVQDMDHENMFWYRQDPGLGLRLIYFSYDVKMKEKGDIPEGYSVSREKKERFSLILESASTNQTSMYLCASTQDTTNEKLFFGSGTQLSVL.

A word on this clone: Other DNA sequences from this sample encode an identical CDR3 as well. The chain recombines TRBV30 with TRBJ1-1, with D perhaps matching TRBD1 (6 bases). V was shortened by 1 base and J by 1 base, with 7 bases between the two germline ends. The germline gives CDR1 GTSNPN, CDR2 SVGIG (reference sequence). The CDR3 is 13 amino acids. CDR3 in amino acids: CAWSGQENTEAFF. The CDR3 coding sequence is TGTGCCTGGAGTGGACAGGAGAACACTGAAGCTTTCTTT.

The CDR3 nucleotides are TGTGCCAGCAGCGTCGGCCCCGGACTAGGGGCCTACGAGCAGTACTTC. It encodes CASSVGPGLGAYEQYF. The chain recombines TRBV27 with TRBJ2-7, with 7 positions matching TRBD2. Per germline, CDR1 MNHEY and CDR2 SMNVEV (reference sequence). V lost 6 bases and J lost 2; bases outside the gene matches: 13. The CDR3 has 16 amino acids.

This clone registers large (0.1 to 1%) by frequency. V usage is TRBV7-2 and J usage is TRBJ1-4, with 7 bases fitting TRBD1. Per the germline V gene, CDR1 is SGHTA and CDR2 is FQGNSA. The junction had 4 bases not matched to a gene; V was cut back by 0 bases and J by 0 bases. This CDR3 has 17 amino acids. CDR3 sequence: CASSLARQGPTNEKLFF. The DNA for the CDR3 is TGTGCCAGCAGCTTAGCCCGACAGGGCCCAACTAATGAAAAACTGTTTTTT. Full variable domain (missing parts from reference TRBV7-2 and TRBJ1-4): GAGVSQSPSNKVTEKGKDVELRCDPISGHTALYWYRQSLGQGLEFLIYFQGNSAPDKSGLPSDRFSAERTGGSVSTLTIQRTQQEDSAVYLCASSLARQGPTNEKLFFGSGTQLSVL.

To note about this clone: The junction shows a germline mismatch at one end, possibly a read error. The V and J genes are TRBV13 and TRBJ2-7; TRBD1 agrees at 8 bases. The CDR3 loop spans 13 amino acids. Germline V gene data show CDR1 as PRHDT and CDR2 as FYEKMQ (reference sequence). CDR3 bases: TGTGACAGCAGCTCGGACAGGGTCTACGAGCAGTACTTC. Protein sequence: CDSSSDRVYEQYF.

CDR3 in amino acids: CASSAGTGREKLFF. The CDR3 coding sequence is TGCGCCAGCAGCGCGGGGACAGGGCGAGAAAAACTGTTTTTT. The rearrangement uses TRBV5-1 and TRBJ1-4; TRBD1 matches 9 bases. Losses at the gene ends were 4 bases for V and 8 bases for J; bases not matched to a gene: 6. Germline values: CDR1 SGHRS, CDR2 YFSETQ. The length of the CDR3 is 14 residues.

This rearrangement joins TRBV28 to TRBJ1-1; D gene ambiguous. V was cut by 3 bases and J by 7 bases, with 6 bases left in between. The CDR3 consists of 11 residues. CDR1 and CDR2 from the germline V gene are MDHEN and SYDVKM. Here the CDR3 reads CASSLEREAFF. The CDR3 nucleotides read TGTGCCAGCAGTTTGGAGCGTGAAGCTTTCTTT.

This sequence joins TRBV11-2 and TRBJ1-2; the match to TRBD1 covers 7 bases. Germline CDR1 is SGHAT and CDR2 is FQNNGV. The V and J ends lost 0 bases and 2 bases, in that order; junction bases with no gene match: 6. CDR3 length: 16 residues. Here the CDR3 reads CASSLDPTRGNYGYTF. The CDR3 coding sequence is TGTGCCAGCAGCTTAGATCCTACCAGGGGGAACTATGGCTACACCTTC.

The chain recombines TRBV18 with TRBJ2-7, with TRBD2 as a possible D gene (7 bases). The germline CDR1 and CDR2 sequences are KGHSH and LQKENI. The CDR3 is 14 amino acids. V was clipped by 8 bases and J by 4 bases, with 18 bases between them. CDR3 DNA sequence: TGTGCCAGCCGGGGGCTGAGGGGAGGGTACGAGCAGTACTTC. Amino acid sequence: CASRGLRGGYEQYF.